The 29 T cell receptor beta chains below were found in one sample sequenced in a study of cytomegalovirus exposure and HLA in healthy donors (dated by TCRdb to 2015 to 2018). Receptors were amplified or captured by the immunoSEQ multiplex PCR assay. The multiplex PCR relied on a mix of 60 forward primers for TCR Vbeta segments and 13 reverse primers for TCR Jbeta segments. TCRdb re-hosts the immuneACCESS table, in-frame sequences only. Its copies lack some clones; in the studies checked, an unresolved V gene accounts for under half of them, and the cause for the rest is not known. The sample has about 180,000 clones on record, approximately 80% of them singletons. The leading ten clones occupy approximately 0.47% of the sample. The sequencing sample was made of PBMCs. The source of these receptors is a woman between 45 and 60 years old in good health and CMV-seronegative.

This clone was seen many times. The chain carries TRBV6-1 and TRBJ1-5; a weak D match, TRBD1 (5 bases). Trimming shortened V by 4 bases and J by 7 bases, and 11 bases separated the two germline ends. Germline V gene data show CDR1 as MNHNS and CDR2 as SASEGT. The CDR3 is 13 amino acids. The CDR3 loop is CASSVGGWQPQHF. CDR3 DNA sequence: TGTGCCAGCAGTGTGGGGGGTTGGCAGCCCCAGCATTTT.

The CDR3 region has the DNA TGCGCCAGCAGCTTTTCCGCCCCCGGAGGCGGGGGCTACACCTTC. This gives the protein CASSFSAPGGGGYTF. The V gene is TRBV5-1, the J gene TRBJ1-2; D remains unclear. V was shortened by 2 bases and J by 8 bases, with 19 bases between the two germline ends. Germline CDR1 and CDR2: SGHRS and YFSETQ. The CDR3 is 15 residues long. Full variable domain (remainder filled in from reference TRBV5-1 and TRBJ1-2): KAGVTQTPRYLIKTRGQQVTLSCSPISGHRSVSWYQQTPGQGLQFLFEYFSETQRNKGNFPGRFSGRQFSNSRSEMNVSTLELGDSALYLCASSFSAPGGGGYTFGSGTRLTVV.

The V and J genes are TRBV5-1 and TRBJ2-2, with D tentatively TRBD1 (6 bases). Germline V gives CDR1 SGHRS, CDR2 YFSETQ. V was trimmed by 0 bases and J by 2 bases, leaving 14 bases between them. The CDR3 has 17 amino acids. The CDR3 DNA reads TGCGCCAGCAGCTTGGCCGTGGACAGCAGAAACACCGGGGAGCTGTTTTTT. This gives the protein CASSLAVDSRNTGELFF.

CDR3 nucleotides: TGTGCCAGCAGTCGACTAGCGGGAGTAGAGACCCAGTACTTC. It yields the protein CASSRLAGVETQYF. The chain has TRBV6-5 and TRBJ2-5; 12 bases map to TRBD2. The CDR3 length is 14 residues. In germline, CDR1 is MNHEY, CDR2 SVGAGI. The ends lost 5 bases at V and 4 bases at J; junction bases unmatched: 2.

The genes are TRBV2 and TRBJ2-3, with 9 bases lining up with TRBD2. The CDR3 contains 16 residues. The junction had 9 bases not matched to a gene; V was cut back by 5 bases and J by 3 bases. The V gene's germline CDR1 is SNHLY and CDR2 FYNNEI. The CDR3, as DNA: TGTGCCAGCAGTCTTAGAGCGGGGGGAGGTACAGATACGCAGTATTTT. It is translated as CASSLRAGGGTDTQYF. The full variable domain, rest sourced from reference TRBV2 and TRBJ2-3, is EPEVTQTPSHQVTQMGQEVILRCVPISNHLYFYWYRQILGQKVEFLVSFYNNEISEKSEIFDDQFSVERPDGSNFTLKIRSTKLEDSAMYFCASSLRAGGGTDTQYFGPGTRLTVL.

This clone was recorded only once. The V gene is TRBV18, the J gene TRBJ2-3; D uncertain. V lost 6 bases and J lost 1, with 11 bases in between. This CDR3 comprises 14 residues. Germline values: CDR1 KGHSH, CDR2 LQKENI. The CDR3 DNA is TGTGCCAGCTCTCTTCTGTCTGGCACAGATACGCAGTATTTT. It encodes CASSLLSGTDTQYF.

This clone has only a few counts. This sequence joins TRBV13 and TRBJ2-5; 7 nucleotides agree with TRBD2. V dropped 2 bases and J dropped 4; count of bases not matched to a gene: 13. The germline V gene encodes CDR1 PRHDT and CDR2 FYEKMQ (reference sequence). This CDR3 has 17 residues. CDR3 amino acids: CASSLLHGPPGGETQYF. As DNA, the CDR3 is TGTGCCAGCAGCTTACTCCACGGGCCGCCGGGGGGAGAGACCCAGTACTTC.

The J gene is TRBJ2-7, the V gene TRBV5-1; D is perhaps TRBD1 (5 bases). Trimming took off 3 bases at V and 4 bases at J, with 5 bases between the two ends. The CDR3 loop spans 11 amino acids. Per germline, CDR1 SGHRS and CDR2 YFSETQ. The CDR3 region is CASSSGYEQYF. The CDR3 DNA reads TGCGCCAGCAGCTCAGGGTACGAGCAGTACTTC.

CDR3 nucleotides: TGTGCCAGCAGCTTAGCGGCAGCCTTACAGCAAGAGACCCAGTACTTC. It is translated as CASSLAAALQQETQYF. The chain has TRBV11-2 and TRBJ2-5; D gene unclear. This CDR3 is 16 amino acids long. Germline V gene lookup returns CDR1 SGHAT and CDR2 FQNNGV. The V gene lost 1 base and the J gene lost 2 bases, with 14 bases spanning the gap.

J is TRBJ2-2 and V is TRBV25-1; D is possibly TRBD1 (6 bases). Germline-derived CDR1 and CDR2 are MGHDK and SYGVNS. The CDR3 spans 16 residues. V was clipped by 2 bases and J by 5 bases, with 15 bases between them. The CDR3 region has the DNA TGTGCCAGCAGTGAAACACAGGGTAGGAAAACCGGGGAGCTGTTTTTT. Its translation is CASSETQGRKTGELFF.

The V gene is TRBV5-1, the J gene TRBJ1-5; perhaps TRBD1 as D (6 bases). Trimming removed 0 bases from V and 2 bases from J, with 6 bases in between. Germline loops: CDR1 SGHRS, CDR2 YFSETQ. This CDR3 contains 14 residues. CDR3 coding DNA: TGCGCCAGCAGCTTGGGGACAGGCAATCAGCCCCAGCATTTT. Its translation: CASSLGTGNQPQHF.

V usage is TRBV7-9 and J usage is TRBJ1-4, with TRBD1 identical over 7 bases. This CDR3 comprises 19 residues. With V trimmed by 5 bases and J by 1 base, 16 bases remained unmatched. CDR1 is SEHNR, CDR2 FQNEAQ, per germline (reference sequence). In DNA form, the CDR3 reads TGTGCCAGCAGCCTCCCGGGACAGAACCCCGCAGGAACTAATGAAAAACTGTTTTTT. It yields the protein CASSLPGQNPAGTNEKLFF. The whole variable domain, remainder taken from reference TRBV7-9 and TRBJ1-4, is DTGVSQNPRHKITKRGQNVTFRCDPISEHNRLYWYRQTLGQGPEFLTYFQNEAQLEKSRLLSDRFSAERPKGSFSTLEIQRTEQGDSAMYLCASSLPGQNPAGTNEKLFFGSGTQLSVL.

V usage is TRBV21-1 and J usage is TRBJ1-5; the table gives TRBD1 as D, unverified against the DNA. TRBV21-1 is labeled a pseudogene. The CDR3 extends over 15 amino acids. The CDR3 coding sequence is TGTGCCAGCAGCATGACAGGGGCCGGCAATCAGCCCCAGCATTTT. Its translation: CASSMTGAGNQPQHF.

For this clone: Germline and junction disagree at one end, which may indicate a read error. This sequence joins TRBV7-9 and TRBJ2-2; the D gene is possibly TRBD2 (5 bases). This CDR3 is 15 amino acids long. Germline lookup yields CDR1 SEHNR and CDR2 FQNEAQ (reference sequence). The CDR3 loop reads CSSRPWGARAGELFF. CDR3 coding DNA: TGTTCCAGCAGGCCCTGGGGAGCCCGGGCCGGGGAGCTGTTTTTT.

The rearrangement joins TRBV7-9 to TRBJ2-4, with a tentative D call TRBD1 (6 bases). The CDR3 has 14 amino acids. V lost 0 bases and J 9 bases, leaving 12 bases between the germline ends. CDR1 is SEHNR, CDR2 FQNEAQ, per germline (reference sequence). The DNA of the CDR3 is TGTGCCAGCAGCTTAGCGCGAGACAGGACCATTCAGTACTTC. Translation: CASSLARDRTIQYF. The whole variable domain, remainder taken from reference TRBV7-9 and TRBJ2-4, is DTGVSQNPRHKITKRGQNVTFRCDPISEHNRLYWYRQTLGQGPEFLTYFQNEAQLEKSRLLSDRFSAERPKGSFSTLEIQRTEQGDSAMYLCASSLARDRTIQYFGAGTRLSVL.

This clone appeared a few times. The V and J genes are TRBV7-2 and TRBJ2-5; D not certain. Trimming took off 1 base at V and 2 bases at J, with 8 bases between the two ends. CDR1 SGHTA and CDR2 FQGNSA come from the germline V gene. This CDR3 spans 14 amino acids. CDR3 DNA sequence: TGTGCCAGCAGCTTAGTTTGGCAGCAAGAGACCCAGTACTTC. Residues: CASSLVWQQETQYF. Looking up the rest from reference TRBV7-2 and TRBJ2-5 gives the full variable domain: GAGVSQSPSNKVTEKGKDVELRCDPISGHTALYWYRQSLGQGLEFLIYFQGNSAPDKSGLPSDRFSAERTGGSVSTLTIQRTQQEDSAVYLCASSLVWQQETQYFGPGTRLLVL.

This chain links TRBV30 with TRBJ2-7, with 9 bases aligning to TRBD1. This CDR3 has 15 residues. Germline CDR1 GTSNPN, CDR2 SVGIG (reference sequence). The junction had 8 bases not matched to a gene; V was cut back by 3 bases and J by 2 bases. CDR3 region: CAWRMGQGYAYEQYF. The CDR3 region has the DNA TGTGCCTGGAGGATGGGACAGGGTTATGCCTACGAGCAGTACTTC.

The chain uses TRBV7-2 and TRBJ2-1, with 10 nucleotides matching TRBD2. Germline CDR1 reads SGHTA; CDR2 reads FQGNSA. Trimming took 3 bases from V and 5 from J; bases not matched to a gene: 4. CDR3 length equals 15 residues. This CDR3 is CASSFPTSGNNEQFF. CDR3 in DNA: TGTGCCAGCAGCTTTCCAACTAGCGGGAACAATGAGCAGTTCTTC.

The V call is TRBV2, the J call TRBJ2-5; 9 bases line up with TRBD1. Losses at the gene ends were 8 bases for V and 5 bases for J; bases not matched to a gene: 12. This CDR3 comprises 15 residues. Germline CDR1 is SNHLY and CDR2 is FYNNEI. The CDR3 reads CASGGRQGVGETQYF. Here the CDR3 DNA reads TGTGCCAGCGGAGGGAGACAGGGGGTGGGCGAGACCCAGTACTTC. The entire variable domain, with the rest obtained from reference TRBV2 and TRBJ2-5, is as follows: EPEVTQTPSHQVTQMGQEVILRCVPISNHLYFYWYRQILGQKVEFLVSFYNNEISEKSEIFDDQFSVERPDGSNFTLKIRSTKLEDSAMYFCASGGRQGVGETQYFGPGTRLLVL.

As concerns this clone: In the same sample, other DNA sequences code for this CDR3. This chain uses TRBV7-9 with TRBJ2-3, with 8 bases matching TRBD2. There are 14 residues in the CDR3. Unmatched junction bases numbered 2, after V lost 2 bases and J lost 4 bases. The germline gives CDR1 SEHNR, CDR2 FQNEAQ (reference sequence). CDR3 DNA sequence: TGTGCCAGCAGCTTAACGGGGGGGTCAGATACGCAGTATTTT. Protein: CASSLTGGSDTQYF.

As regards this clone: The junction does not match germline at one end; this may be a read error. The chain joins TRBV7-8 to TRBJ2-3, with 7 bases identical to TRBD2. There are 13 residues in the CDR3. Germline CDR1 and CDR2: SGHVS and FQNEAQ. The CDR3 coding sequence is TGTGCCAGCAGCTTAGCGACCAGGCAGGGAGGGGACTTT. Translating gives CASSLATRQGGDF.

The chain recombines TRBV7-2 with TRBJ2-5, with TRBD1 matching 8 bases. The length of the CDR3 is 13 residues. CDR1 and CDR2 from the germline V gene are SGHTA and FQGNSA. Losses at the gene ends were 3 bases for V and 4 bases for J; bases not matched to a gene: 1. The CDR3 is CASSFRGRETQYF. In DNA form, the CDR3 reads TGTGCCAGCAGCTTCAGGGGGCGAGAGACCCAGTACTTC.

The chain uses TRBV4-2 and TRBJ2-5; possible D gene TRBD1, 6 bases. Trimming took off 4 bases at V and 2 bases at J, with 11 bases between the two ends. CDR3 size: 14 residues. Germline values: CDR1 LGHNA, CDR2 YNFKEQ. CDR3 bases: TGTGCCAGCAGCCTACAGGGAGCGCAAGAGACCCAGTACTTC. This gives the protein CASSLQGAQETQYF.

The J gene is TRBJ2-7, the V gene TRBV7-9; 12 bases match TRBD1. CDR3 length equals 17 residues. Germline CDR1 reads SEHNR; CDR2 reads FQNEAQ (reference sequence). The V segment lost 0 bases and the J segment 6 bases; nucleotides outside the gene matches: 9. For the CDR3, the DNA is TGTGCCAGCAGCTTAGCACCCGGGACAGGGGGCTGGGGCGAGCAGTACTTC. It translates to CASSLAPGTGGWGEQYF. Looking up the rest from reference TRBV7-9 and TRBJ2-7 gives the full variable domain: DTGVSQNPRHKITKRGQNVTFRCDPISEHNRLYWYRQTLGQGPEFLTYFQNEAQLEKSRLLSDRFSAERPKGSFSTLEIQRTEQGDSAMYLCASSLAPGTGGWGEQYFGPGTRLTVT.

This sequence joins TRBV4-1 and TRBJ1-1; 9 bases are shared with TRBD1. The CDR3 consists of 18 residues. V trimming: 1 base; J trimming: 1 base; junction bases outside the gene matches: 10. Germline loops: CDR1 MGHRA, CDR2 YSYEKL. This chain's CDR3 is CASSQGQLRGQGNTEAFF. The CDR3, as DNA: TGCGCCAGCAGCCAAGGCCAGTTACGGGGACAGGGGAACACTGAAGCTTTCTTT.

The genes are TRBV6-4 and TRBJ2-1; 13 bases map to TRBD2. Looked up from germline, CDR1 is MRHNA and CDR2 is SNTAGT. V lost 2 bases to trimming and J lost 6 bases; unmatched junction nucleotides: 1. The CDR3 extends over 15 amino acids. CDR3: CASSDTSGGANEQFF. The CDR3 region has the DNA TGTGCCAGCAGTGACACTAGCGGGGGGGCCAATGAGCAGTTCTTC.

This clone was seen a few times. The chain combines TRBV4-3 with TRBJ2-6, with a possible D match to TRBD1 (5 bases). CDR1 and CDR2 (germline): LGHNA, YSLEER. The V and J ends lost 1 base and 0 bases respectively, with 16 bases between them. The CDR3 is made up of 19 amino acids. The CDR3 spells CASSQGPPAGLSGANVLTF. The CDR3 region has the DNA TGCGCCAGCAGCCAAGGACCTCCAGCAGGGCTCTCTGGGGCCAACGTCCTGACTTTC.

The V gene is TRBV5-4, the J gene TRBJ1-1, with TRBD1 identical over 9 bases. Germline CDR1 and CDR2: SGHNT and YYREEE (reference sequence). V gave up 2 bases and J gave up 6 bases; unmatched junction bases: 5. The CDR3 runs to 14 residues. The CDR3 sequence is CASSFTGGVSEAFF. The CDR3 DNA reads TGTGCCAGCAGCTTTACAGGGGGCGTTTCTGAAGCTTTCTTT.

V is TRBV7-7 and J is TRBJ2-2; tentative D call: TRBD1 (5 bases). Trimming stripped 2 bases from V and 4 bases from J, with 5 bases between. The germline CDR1 and CDR2 sequences are SSHAT and FNYEAQ (reference sequence). The length of the CDR3 is 13 residues. The CDR3 loop reads CASSLTGTGELFF. DNA of the CDR3: TGTGCCAGCAGCTTAACAGGCACCGGGGAGCTGTTTTTT.